This TCR beta chain is drawn from a study of spatial heterogeneity in lung cancer. Study summary: The library had UMIs, and each TCR and UMI pair averaged more than ten raw reads.

The sample's time point: sample taken at primary tumor resection. Some 72 TRACERx patients with early, untreated non-small cell lung cancer donated samples. Unsorted samples of tumor, nontumor lung or frozen PBMC had their whole RNA sequenced. The CDR3 covers 15 residues. V lost 2 bases to trimming and J lost 2 bases; unmatched junction nucleotides: 2. Germline-derived CDR1 and CDR2 are SGHNT and YYREEE (reference sequence). Each TCR cDNA molecule carried a unique molecular identifier. TCRdb recomputed calls from the 5' RACE reads with MiXCR, one row per CDR3 protein. The profile shows tens of thousands of distinct CDR3 sequences, 10% to 15% of them singletons.

This chain joins TRBV5-4 and TRBJ2-2; 8 bases align to TRBD1. The source was PBMCs, collected at surgery. The TCR sequence derives from a male donor with early-stage non-small cell lung cancer. The CDR3 is CASSLTGGNTGELFF. For the CDR3, the DNA is TGTGCCAGCAGCTTAACAGGGGGTAACACCGGGGAGCTGTTTTTT.